This T cell receptor (beta chain) was obtained from a study of T cells in Graves' hyperthyroidism and ophthalmopathy. Overall study: Once the initial diagnosis was made, peripheral blood was obtained before any treatment.

Amplified TCR beta CDR3 regions derived from RNA transcripts. Researchers ran a first-round RT-PCR on the TCR CDR3 using the HTBI primer set. MiXCR, applied by TCRdb to the multiplex PCR reads, yields one record per CDR3 protein. The sample has a few hundred thousand distinct CDR3 sequences, 15% to 20% seen once; the top ten hold approximately 35%. Many counts were recorded for this clonotype. Its antigen remains unidentified. The CDR3 is 13 amino acids. V was clipped by 0 bases and J by 9 bases, with 9 bases between them. Germline-derived CDR1 and CDR2 are LGHDT and YNNKEL (reference sequence). Study outcomes and limitations: Stable hyperthyroidism was told apart from ophthalmopathy by a model built on 13 V-J features.

The sequencing sample was made of blood. This sequence was found in a man over 45 with Graves' ophthalmopathy. This rearrangement joins TRBV3-1 to TRBJ1-5, with D unclear. CDR3 in DNA: TGTGCCAGCAGCCAAGAAGGGAGGACGCCCCAGCATTTT. It codes for CASSQEGRTPQHF.